This TCR beta chain was recovered during a study of blood T cell repertoires in COVID-19. Across the study: The United States, Italy and Spain provided the acute and convalescent COVID-19 samples. From T cells, B-cell-depleted T cells, or PBMCs came the material, which was cDNA or gDNA.

The CDR3 length is 14 residues. Losses at the gene ends were 5 bases for V and 7 bases for J; bases not matched to a gene: 6. Per the germline V gene, CDR1 is LGHNA and CDR2 is YSLEER. Here immunoSEQ multiplex PCR was the method, and the copy in TCRdb shows in-frame clones only, minus some. The sample includes about 80,000 clones, around 79% of them seen just once. Material: peripheral blood. The rearrangement joins TRBV4-3 to TRBJ1-4, with TRBD1 matching 8 bases. The sequence was obtained from a man aged 45-65 years with active or convalescent COVID-19. The CDR3 region has the DNA TGCGCCAGCAGCGAGTCAGGGGGCGTTGAAAAACTGTTTTTT. Protein product: CASSESGGVEKLFF.